Sequencing of this TCR beta chain was carried out in a study of blood T cell repertoires in COVID-19. Trimming removed 1 base from V and 8 bases from J; junction bases left unmatched: 3. The CDR3 is made up of 15 amino acids. CDR1 and CDR2 (germline): SEHNR, FQNEAQ (reference sequence). Sequencing used immunoSEQ multiplex PCR; TCRdb keeps in-frame clones, though not all of them. Here the sample spans 350,000 to 450,000 clones, roughly nine tenths being singletons. The genes are TRBV7-9 and TRBJ1-6; 9 nucleotides align to TRBD1. This clonotype was obtained from a man younger than 45 who had recovered from COVID-19. Sequencing used PBMCs or T cells enriched from blood (not recorded which). The CDR3 bases are TGTGCCAGCAGCTTAGGGGACAGGGATCATTCACCCCTCCACTTT. Amino acids: CASSLGDRDHSPLHF.